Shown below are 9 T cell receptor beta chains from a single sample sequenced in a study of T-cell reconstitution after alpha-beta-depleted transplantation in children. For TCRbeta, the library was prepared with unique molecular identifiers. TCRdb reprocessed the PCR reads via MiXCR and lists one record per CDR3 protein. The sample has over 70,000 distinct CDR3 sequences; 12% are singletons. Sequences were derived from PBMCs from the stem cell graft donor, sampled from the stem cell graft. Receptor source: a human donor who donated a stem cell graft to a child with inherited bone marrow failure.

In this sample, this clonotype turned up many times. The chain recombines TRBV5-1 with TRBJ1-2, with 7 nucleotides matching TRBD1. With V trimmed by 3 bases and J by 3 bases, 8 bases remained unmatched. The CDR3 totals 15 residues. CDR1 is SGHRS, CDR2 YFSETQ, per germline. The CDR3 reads CASSSGTAGDYGYTF. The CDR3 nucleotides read TGCGCCAGCAGCTCCGGGACAGCCGGGGACTATGGCTACACCTTC.

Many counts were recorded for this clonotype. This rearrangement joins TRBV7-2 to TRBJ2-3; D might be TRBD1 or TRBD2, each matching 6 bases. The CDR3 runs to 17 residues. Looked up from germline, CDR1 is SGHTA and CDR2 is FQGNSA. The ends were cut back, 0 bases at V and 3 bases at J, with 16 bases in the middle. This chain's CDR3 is CASSLASRGAWTDTQYF. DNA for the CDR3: TGTGCCAGCAGCTTAGCATCTAGGGGGGCCTGGACAGATACGCAGTATTTT.

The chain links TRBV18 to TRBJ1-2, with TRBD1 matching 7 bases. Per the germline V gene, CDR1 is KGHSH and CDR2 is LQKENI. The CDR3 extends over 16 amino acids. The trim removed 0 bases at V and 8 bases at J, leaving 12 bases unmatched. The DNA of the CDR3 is TGTGCCAGCTCACCACCAAGCACAGGGGTTGAAGGAGGCTACACCTTC. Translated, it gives CASSPPSTGVEGGYTF.

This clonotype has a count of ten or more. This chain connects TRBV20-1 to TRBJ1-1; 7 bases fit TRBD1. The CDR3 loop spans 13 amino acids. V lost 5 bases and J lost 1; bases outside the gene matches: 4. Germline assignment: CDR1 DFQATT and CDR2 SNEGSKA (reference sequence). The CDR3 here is CSAGNRGNTEAFF. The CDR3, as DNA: TGCAGTGCTGGAAACAGGGGGAACACTGAAGCTTTCTTT.

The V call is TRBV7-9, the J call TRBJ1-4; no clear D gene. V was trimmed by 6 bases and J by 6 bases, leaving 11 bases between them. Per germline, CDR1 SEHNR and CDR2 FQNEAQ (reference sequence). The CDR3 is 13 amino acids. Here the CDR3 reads CASRGGRDEKLFF. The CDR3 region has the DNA TGTGCCAGCAGAGGAGGGAGGGATGAAAAACTGTTTTTT.

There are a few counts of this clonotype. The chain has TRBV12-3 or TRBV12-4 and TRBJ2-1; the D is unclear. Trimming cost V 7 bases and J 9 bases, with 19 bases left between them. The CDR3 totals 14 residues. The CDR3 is CASKKNSFVGEQFF. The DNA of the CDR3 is TGTGCCAGCAAGAAGAATAGCTTCGTCGGTGAGCAGTTCTTC.

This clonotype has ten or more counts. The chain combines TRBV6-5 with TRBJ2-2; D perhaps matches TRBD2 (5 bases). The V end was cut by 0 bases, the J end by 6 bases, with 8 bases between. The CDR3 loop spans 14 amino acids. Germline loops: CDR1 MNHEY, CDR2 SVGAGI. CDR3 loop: CASSYSGVAGELFF. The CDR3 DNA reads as TGTGCCAGCAGTTACTCCGGGGTCGCCGGGGAGCTGTTTTTT.

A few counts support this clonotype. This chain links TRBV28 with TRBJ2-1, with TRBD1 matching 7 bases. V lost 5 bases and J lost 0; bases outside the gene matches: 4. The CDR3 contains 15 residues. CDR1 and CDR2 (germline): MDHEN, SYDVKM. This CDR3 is CASSHRGRSYNEQFF. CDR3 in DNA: TGTGCCAGCAGTCACAGGGGTCGCTCCTACAATGAGCAGTTCTTC.

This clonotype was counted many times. The CDR3, as DNA: TGCAGCGTACCCGCGACAGGGGGCCAAGAGACCCAGTACTTC. Protein: CSVPATGGQETQYF. This chain uses TRBV29-1 with TRBJ2-5, with 9 positions matching TRBD1. CDR1 and CDR2 (germline): SQVTM, ANQGSEA. The CDR3 is made up of 14 amino acids. J gave up 1 base and V 6 bases, and 6 bases lay outside the gene matches.